This entry describes one TCR beta chain. This sample is part of a study of regulatory T cells in long-lasting Graves disease. Time point indicated: newly diagnosed GD, antithyroid drugs for less than 3 months. Preparation of the TCR library used RNA extracted from PBMCs. Relying on iRepertoire HTBI primers and Arm-PCR of CDR3 regions, the team built TCR beta libraries. TCRdb itself ran the multiplex PCR reads through MiXCR, one entry per CDR3 protein. The sample holds 520,000 or so distinct CDR3 sequences, more than 10% seen once. The sample also formed part of further work on T cells in Graves' hyperthyroidism and ophthalmopathy.

This clonotype originated in a woman in her twenties or thirties with Graves disease. The material sequenced was peripheral blood mononuclear cells (PBMCs), taken at new diagnosis, from a patient treated with antithyroid drugs.

Here the CDR3 DNA reads TGTGCCAGCAGTTTCCTGACAGCCGATAATTCACCCCTCCACTTT. It specifies CASSFLTADNSPLHF. The genes are TRBV6-5 and TRBJ1-6, with D tentatively TRBD1 (5 bases). The CDR3 has 15 amino acids. Germline V gives CDR1 MNHEY, CDR2 SVGAGI. V lost 4 bases and J lost 5, with 12 bases in between.